This paragraph covers one TCR beta chain sequence. Repertoires were generated with immunoSEQ multiplex PCR, while TCRdb's copy carries only in-frame clones and drops some. This sample has 130,000 to 150,000 clones, with roughly 79% found just once. The sample originates from a study of blood T cell repertoires in COVID-19. In the study overall: Sites across the United States, Italy and Spain contributed samples from acute and convalescent COVID-19.

The origin of this receptor is a human donor in a cohort sampled during active COVID-19. Sequencing was carried out using peripheral blood.

Here the CDR3 DNA reads TGTGCCATGCTAGCGTCTAGCACAGATACGCAGTATTTT. It codes for CAMLASSTDTQYF. This chain joins TRBV2 and TRBJ2-3; tentative D call: TRBD2 (6 bases). CDR1 SNHLY and CDR2 FYNNEI come from the germline V gene. The V end was cut by 10 bases, the J end by 0 bases, with 11 bases between. The CDR3 covers 13 residues.